This T cell receptor (beta chain) derives from a study of CD8 T cells in ankylosing spondylitis. Each CDR3 protein gets one entry after TCRdb re-called the 5' RACE reads with MiXCR. The sample records 85,000 to 100,000 distinct CDR3 sequences, 8.5% to 9% being singletons. There are many counts of this clonotype. The antigen is undetermined. General study points: Disease-linked clones bore a CD8+ phenotype and were relatively rare in peripheral blood. Clones linked to disease were reported to show significant enrichment in matched ankylosing spondylitis synovial fluid.

The origin of this receptor is a male donor with ankylosing spondylitis or in good health (not recorded which). The sequenced material came from blood, either unsorted or a sorted T cell fraction (not recorded which).

The CDR3 protein is CSAVDRAGYGYTF. In nucleotides, the CDR3 is TGCAGTGCCGTAGACAGGGCGGGCTATGGCTACACCTTC. The rearrangement links TRBV20-1 to TRBJ1-2; 7 nucleotides agree with TRBD1. With 6 bases clipped from V and 4 bases from J, the junction kept 8 bases outside the gene matches. The V gene's germline CDR1 is DFQATT and CDR2 SNEGSKA (reference sequence). The CDR3 length is 13 residues.